This T cell receptor (beta chain) is drawn from a study of blood T cell repertoires in COVID-19. Study-level background: Samples representing acute and convalescent COVID-19 were sourced from the United States, Italy and Spain.

V dropped 4 bases and J dropped 4; count of bases not matched to a gene: 3. The germline CDR1 and CDR2 sequences are MRHNA and SNTAGT. This CDR3 comprises 13 residues. Authors' methods: Scientists estimated how many nucleated cells there were by amplifying reference gene primers. Data came from immunoSEQ multiplex PCR; TCRdb stores just in-frame clones and leaves some out. For V, J and clone size, that table is used; D and trimming come from the DNA. The repertoire holds about 46,000 clones, 80% to 90% seen once, with less than 8.5% in the top ten. This clone was counted only a few times. Sequenced material: peripheral blood. The rearrangement uses TRBV6-4 and TRBJ1-2, with TRBD1 matching 7 bases. The sequence was collected from a man over 45 with acute or convalescent COVID-19. The CDR3 region is CASSVRQGYGYTF. The CDR3 coding sequence is TGTGCCAGCAGTGTCCGACAGGGCTATGGCTACACCTTC.